What follows describes a single TCR beta chain. Antigen: not known. Losses at the gene ends were 3 bases for V and 4 bases for J; bases not matched to a gene: 3. Germline values: CDR1 MDHEN, CDR2 SYDVKM. The CDR3 extends over 16 amino acids. These data belong to a study of regulatory T cells in long-lasting Graves disease. Study-level points and caveats: Those with persistent Graves' had less TCR diversity than newly diagnosed patients. A limited number of samples was an acknowledged limitation. Repertoires from persistent disease leaned toward TRBV28, TRBJ1-2 and TRBJ2-5.

Time point of the sample: persistent/refractory GD, antithyroid drugs over 5 years with positive TRAb. RNA from PBMCs was the source of the TCR library. CDR3-region Arm-PCR and iRepertoire HTBI primers produced the TCR beta libraries. MiXCR, applied by TCRdb to the multiplex PCR reads, yields one record per CDR3 protein. The data contain about 470,000 distinct CDR3 sequences, 20% to 25% of them singletons. The chain couples TRBV28 to TRBJ2-1; the match to TRBD2 covers 13 bases. The TCR comes from a female donor with Graves disease. Sequenced material: peripheral blood mononuclear cells (PBMCs), taken when the disease was refractory, from a patient treated with antithyroid drugs. CDR3 nucleotides: TGTGCCAGCAGTTTGGGACTAGCGGGGCATTACAATGAGCAGTTCTTC. This codes for CASSLGLAGHYNEQFF. Filled out from reference TRBV28 and TRBJ2-1, the complete variable domain reads DVKVTQSSRYLVKRTGEKVFLECVQDMDHENMFWYRQDPGLGLRLIYFSYDVKMKEKGDIPEGYSVSREKKERFSLILESASTNQTSMYLCASSLGLAGHYNEQFFGPGTRLTVL.